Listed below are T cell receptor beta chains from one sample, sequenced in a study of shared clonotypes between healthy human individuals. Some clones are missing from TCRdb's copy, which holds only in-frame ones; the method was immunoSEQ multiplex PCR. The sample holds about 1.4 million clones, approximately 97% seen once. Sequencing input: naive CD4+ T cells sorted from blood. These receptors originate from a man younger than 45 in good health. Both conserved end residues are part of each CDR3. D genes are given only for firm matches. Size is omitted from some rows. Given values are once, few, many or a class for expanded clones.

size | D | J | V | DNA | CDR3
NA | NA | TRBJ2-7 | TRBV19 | TGTGCCAGTAGTAAATTGAGGGGATCCTACGAGCAGTACTTC | CASSKLRGSYEQYF
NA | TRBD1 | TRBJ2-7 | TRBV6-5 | TGTGCCACCACAGGGGTCGGCGAGCAGTACTTC | CATTGVGEQYF
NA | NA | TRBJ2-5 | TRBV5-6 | TGTGCCAGCAGTTCCGGGGACCACCAAGAGACCCAGTACTTC | CASSSGDHQETQYF
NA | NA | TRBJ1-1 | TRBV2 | TGTGCCAGCAGCCTAACTATTAACACTGAAGCTTTCTTT | CASSLTINTEAFF
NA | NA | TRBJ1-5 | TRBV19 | TGTGCCAGTAGTATACTACCCAATCAGCCCCAGCATTTT | CASSILPNQPQHF
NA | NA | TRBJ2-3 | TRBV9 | TGTGCCAGCAGCGTAGCTCCAGCTGGAGGAGATACGCAGTATTTT | CASSVAPAGGDTQYF
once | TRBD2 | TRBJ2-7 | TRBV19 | TGTGCCAGTAGTCCGCGACTAGCGTTGTACGAGCAGTACTTC | CASSPRLALYEQYF
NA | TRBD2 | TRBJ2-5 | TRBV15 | TGTGCCACCAGCAGAGTTACGGGAGGCCAAGAGACCCAGTACTTC | CATSRVTGGQETQYF
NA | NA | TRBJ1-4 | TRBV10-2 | TGCGCCAGCAGTGAATGGGGTGCTAATGAAAAACTGTTTTTT | CASSEWGANEKLFF
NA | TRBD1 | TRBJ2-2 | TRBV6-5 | TGTGCCAGCAGGCGGACAGGGACCGGGGAGCTGTTTTTT | CASRRTGTGELFF
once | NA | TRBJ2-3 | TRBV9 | TGTGCCAGCAGCCCTACTAGGGGGGGGACAGATACGCAGTATTTT | CASSPTRGGTDTQYF
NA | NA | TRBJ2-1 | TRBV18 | TGTGCCAGCTCACCAAGAGGGACCAATGAGCAGTTCTTC | CASSPRGTNEQFF
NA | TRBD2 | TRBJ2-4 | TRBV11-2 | TGTGCCAGCAGCCCCGGGACTAGCGGGAACATTCAGTACTTC | CASSPGTSGNIQYF
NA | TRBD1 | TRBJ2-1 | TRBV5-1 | TGCGCCAGCAGTTGGCTCCGGGACAGGGTGGGCAATGAGCAGTTCTTC | CASSWLRDRVGNEQFF
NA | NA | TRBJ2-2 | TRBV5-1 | TGCGCCAGCAGCTTGGGGCTAATAGCGTCGGGCCTCACCGGGGAGCTGTTTTTT | CASSLGLIASGLTGELFF
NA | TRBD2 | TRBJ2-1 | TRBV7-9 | TGTGCCAGCAGCTTAAGACTAGCGGGAGGGGTGGATGAGCAGTTCTTC | CASSLRLAGGVDEQFF
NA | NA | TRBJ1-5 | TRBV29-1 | TGCAGCGTAGTGACGGGAGGCAATCAGCCCCAGCATTTT | CSVVTGGNQPQHF